The T cell receptor (beta chain) described here comes from a study of regulatory T cells in long-lasting Graves disease (dated by TCRdb to about 2021). About the full investigation: Newly diagnosed Graves' disease patients had taken antithyroid drugs for less than 3 months. Persistent Graves' disease patients were compared with newly diagnosed Graves' disease patients by peripheral blood TCR sequencing and RNA sequencing. TCR sequencing covered roughly 13 persistent and approximately 20 newly diagnosed Graves' disease patients, 33 samples in total. The study was registered as a clinical trial and conducted in China. Results the study describes overall, beyond this receptor: A larger number of public clonotypes was shared among persistent patients (more than 2,500) than among newly diagnosed patients (approximately 930). Because the primary lesion, thyroid tissue, could not be accessed, the study looked at peripheral blood alone. Sequencing and analysis were limited to the TCR beta chain. As a limitation, the authors acknowledged that the small sample size may reduce accuracy. Persistent Graves' disease patients showed lower TCR Shannon entropy and fewer highly expanded clones than newly diagnosed patients, suggesting clonal expansion. TRBV28, TRBJ1-2 and TRBJ2-5 were preferentially used in persistent disease, while TRBV20-1 and TRBJ2-1 were favored in newly diagnosed disease.

The library was obtained by multiplex PCR. TCRdb names Illumina HiSeq 4000 as the instrument used. TCR beta libraries were built with iRepertoire HTBI primers and Arm-PCR amplification of CDR3 regions. PCR products were gel purified before sequencing. On the authors' methods: Gene usage analysis of CDR3 amino acid clonotypes used the roughly 62 TRBV and more than 13 TRBJ segments found across samples. COPE and FqMerger were used to merge the filtered high-quality paired reads into contigs. BLAST was used to align contigs to IMGT TRBV, TRBD and TRBJ reference genes, and CDR3 was defined according to IMGT. Any clonotype with a frequency above 0.1% was counted as a highly expanded clone. Shannon entropy was used to measure repertoire diversity, and the Gini coefficient was used to measure V-J evenness. A clonotype was considered public if more than one individual shared it. Using fastp at Q25 and MiXCR, TCRdb reprocessed the public reads and kept productive beta chains. Merged by CDR3 protein, the rows form single entries marked with the most common genes and DNA. The V and J calls, along with clone size, are taken from TCRdb and not from the paper's own processing. This sample is represented by 500,000 or so distinct CDR3 sequences; roughly 17% of them were singletons. About 12% of the sample belongs to the ten largest clones.

Read against the paper, the sample's time point label means: newly diagnosed GD, antithyroid drugs for less than 3 months. RNA was extracted from PBMCs in TRIzol for both TCR sequencing and RNA sequencing. The diagnosis of Graves' disease followed American Thyroid Association guidelines. Patients for the study were recruited at an endocrinology department in Xi'an, China. From each patient, approximately 10 milliliters of peripheral blood was collected into an EDTA anticoagulant tube. Ficoll Paque Plus density gradient separation was used to isolate PBMCs, and no further T cell sorting was performed. An Agilent 2100 Bioanalyzer and agarose gel were used to check RNA quality, and a NanoDrop 2000 was used to measure RNA concentration. This clonotype has only a few counts. There is no known antigen for this receptor. Per-base qualities were not stored, and no clone one base away is much larger. Reading the germline V gene (reference sequence) gives CDR1 LNHDA and CDR2 SQIVND. The CDR3 spans 16 residues, from the cysteine through the phenylalanine. Only the CDR3 DNA is retained, 48 bases long and in frame from the first base. Trimming at the junction amounts to 3 bases on V and 5 bases on J, and the germline ends lie 17 bases apart.

These data also featured in a second study, about T cells in Graves' hyperthyroidism and ophthalmopathy. As noted in the second study: Stable Graves' hyperthyroidism was defined as no progression to ophthalmopathy during 18 months of follow-up. The hyperthyroidism patients were between 18 and 65 years old and newly diagnosed, with a disease duration of less than 2 months. Patients with uncontrolled infections, other autoimmune diseases, pregnancy or lactation were excluded. Clinical symptoms, serum thyroxine and TRAb, thyroid ultrasound, and orbital computed tomography formed the basis for the diagnoses. A first-round RT-PCR of the TCR CDR3 used the HTBI primer set with the Qiagen OneStep RT-PCR kit. Most expanded thyroid clonotypes (frequency above 0.001) were also detected in blood, a finding suggesting that blood repertoires may reflect thyroid immune responses. A model built on a 13 V-J signature distinguished ophthalmopathy from stable hyperthyroidism, reaching 85% to 90% sensitivity and 81.08% specificity in cross-validation and 80%/75% in testing. During validation, the model predicted progression to ophthalmopathy a median of around 7 months ahead of onset, with around 71% sensitivity and around 72% specificity. TCR V-J signatures able to tell the groups apart were searched for in a discovery cohort of 90 to 100 patients, of whom more than 40 had Graves' ophthalmopathy and around 57 had stable Graves' hyperthyroidism. Prospective prediction of ophthalmopathy was tested in an independent validation cohort of some 20 hyperthyroidism patients and 17 patients who later progressed to ophthalmopathy. For training and testing, the 100 patients in the discovery cohort were randomly divided in a 7:3 ratio. Thyroid tissue and blood T-cell repertoires from several Graves' hyperthyroidism patients were also compared in the study. After blood sampling, hyperthyroidism patients were treated with methimazole at a starting dose of 30 mg daily, and ophthalmopathy patients were treated with high-dose intravenous methylprednisolone. Libraries were constructed in a second round of multiplex PCR, after which size selection and purification were carried out. The libraries were sequenced on an Illumina HiSeq2000 using paired-end 100 bp reads. SOAPnuke was used to process the raw data, removing reads that contained adapters or uncalled bases, had a mean Phred below 15, or lacked an exact match to the constant primer or identifier. High-quality paired reads were merged with COPE v1.2.5, and unique nucleotide sequences were defined as clonotypes. MiTCR v1.1 was used to align the clonotypes against IMGT TRBV, TRBD and TRBJ reference segments. Only V-J combinations with frequency above 0.0001, covering approximately 99% of repertoires, were analysed. A TCS score was defined as the ratio of F50 (clonal expansion) to E x V (chaos), with BLOSUM62-based TCRdist applied between CDR3 peptides within each V-J. Welch's t-statistics and random forest reduced roughly 500 V-J features to under 15, which were used in a naive Bayes classifier (R e1071). Sample size was not statistically predetermined, and investigators were not blinded to group allocation. According to the paper, TCR Vbeta CDR3 sequencing was carried out on about 140 peripheral blood samples, which came from 40 to 45 ophthalmopathy, under 85 hyperthyroidism and roughly 17 progressor patients.

The receptor was derived from a man in his forties with Graves disease. Donor details come from another sample of the same person, matched by shared clones. This chain is built from TRBV19 and TRBJ2-1; confidence is insufficient to name the D gene. Sequences were derived from peripheral blood mononuclear cells (PBMCs), sampled at new diagnosis, from a patient treated with antithyroid drugs. The sequence in DNA is TGTGCCAGTAGTATTTACCCGAGATGGGCGAACAATGAGCAGTTCTTC. Translated, this gives CASSIYPRWANNEQFF.